The entry below gives a single T cell receptor (beta chain) sequence along with its context. This specimen belongs to a study of cytomegalovirus exposure and HLA in healthy donors. Study at large: The 500 to 750 first-cohort repertoires and the 130 or so validation repertoires shared the same platform, a later analysis reported.

Germline V lookup: CDR1 KGHSH, CDR2 LQKENI. This CDR3 region has 16 residues. Trimming removed 3 bases at V and 5 bases at J, with 16 bases between. Sequenced by immunoSEQ multiplex PCR; TCRdb stores in-frame clones only, minus some. The sample contains roughly 120,000 clones, around 94% of which appear only once. This chain joins TRBV18 and TRBJ2-2, with D uncertain. Sequencing input: PBMCs. The TCR comes from a woman aged 18-35 years in good health and CMV-seronegative. The CDR3 loop reads CASSPSAPLRTGELFF. The CDR3 DNA is TGTGCCAGCTCACCTTCCGCCCCACTGAGGACCGGGGAGCTGTTTTTT.